This record concerns one TCR beta chain sequence. The sample is drawn from a study of response to subunit inactivated influenza vaccine. Trimming cost V 5 bases and J 10 bases, with 20 bases left between them. CDR3 length: 14 residues. Looked up from germline, CDR1 is MNHNS and CDR2 is SASEGT. TCRdb analysed the RT-PCR reads with MiXCR anew, one entry per CDR3 protein. The sample has approximately 170,000 distinct CDR3 sequences, 13% to 15% seen once. The source material was CD8+ T cells sorted from PBMCs, sampled 5 to 6 days after vaccination. The origin of this receptor is a man in his fifties who received an inactivated influenza vaccine. The V call is TRBV6-1, the J call TRBJ2-5; the D call may be TRBD1 or TRBD2 (5 bases each). The CDR3 nucleotides read TGTGCCAGCAGTCAGCAGGGAGCTGGTGGGATCCAGTACTTC. This sequence encodes CASSQQGAGGIQYF.